These 5 T cell receptor beta chains share one sample of origin, sequenced in a study of IL-32 and malignant T cell survival in cutaneous lymphoma (dated by TCRdb to 2020 to 2022). The library was obtained by the immunoSEQ multiplex PCR assay. What TCRdb holds here is the immuneACCESS table cut down to in-frame rearrangements. Part of the clones is not present; checked against another copy, under half of the missing clones reflect an unresolved V gene, and the others are unexplained. Here the sample has about a thousand clones; under 90% occur a single time. The ten largest make up roughly 0.66% of the sample. The blood samples were obtained from patients with leukemic cutaneous T cell lymphoma (Sezary syndrome) who were treated at a US cutaneous lymphoma program. The sample was blood, taken on day 0. These receptors were obtained from a human donor with cutaneous T cell lymphoma.

V and J are TRBV4-2 and TRBJ1-4; D remains ambiguous. V was pared by 4 bases and J by 0 bases, with 6 bases between. CDR1 and CDR2 (germline): LGHNA, YNFKEQ. The CDR3 length is 14 residues. CDR3 in amino acids: CASSPTATNEKLFF. Here the CDR3 DNA reads TGTGCCAGCAGCCCGACCGCAACTAATGAAAAACTGTTTTTT.

The V gene is TRBV5-1, the J gene TRBJ2-7; no clear D gene. Germline CDR1 and CDR2: SGHRS and YFSETQ. Trimming cost V 5 bases and J 6 bases, with 6 bases left between them. The CDR3 is 10 amino acids. The CDR3 DNA reads as TGCGCCAGCAGAAGCGCCGAGCAGTACTTC. This encodes CASRSAEQYF.

This sequence joins TRBV4-3 and TRBJ1-1; no clear D gene. V lost 4 bases to trimming and J lost 7 bases, with 13 bases between them. This CDR3 has 13 residues. Germline V gives CDR1 LGHNA, CDR2 YSLEER. CDR3 in DNA: TGCGCCAGCAGCCTCTACAATCGGGGTGAAGCTTTCTTT. Its protein product is CASSLYNRGEAFF.

The chain couples TRBV12-5 to TRBJ1-3, with D unclear. The V gene lost 0 bases and the J gene lost 0 bases, with 18 bases spanning the gap. The length of the CDR3 is 19 residues. CDR1 and CDR2 (germline): LGHNT, FRNRAP. The CDR3 protein is CASGLVKDGQAFSGNTIYF. In DNA form, the CDR3 reads TGTGCTAGTGGTTTGGTAAAGGACGGCCAGGCCTTCTCTGGAAACACCATATATTTT.

The chain employs TRBV30 and TRBJ1-1; D ambiguous. The CDR3 totals 13 residues. Germline CDR1 GTSNPN, CDR2 SVGIG (reference sequence). Trimming stripped 2 bases from V and 4 bases from J, with 11 bases between. In DNA form, the CDR3 reads TGTGCCTGGAGTCTGGAGACGGCCACTGAAGCTTTCTTT. Its protein is CAWSLETATEAFF.